This T cell receptor beta chain came from a study of shared clonotypes between healthy human individuals. Study conclusions and caveats: Across a handful of donors, naive CD4 shared 4.5% to 6%, naive CD8 more than 3%, memory CD4 less than 2.5%, memory CD8 0.35% to 0.5%. With few donors, the genetic and exposure-history diversity represented was limited. Researchers found naive subsets generally carried larger estimated richness than memory subsets.

Note on this clone: No antigen is known for it.

Combination of CD45RO+ cells with CCR7-negative CD45RA+ TemRA cells was used for CD8 memory. Sequencing used immunoSEQ multiplex PCR; TCRdb keeps in-frame clones, though not all of them. The data show 300,000 to 400,000 clones, roughly 91% seen once. Input material: memory CD8+ T cells sorted from blood. Subset in this sample: CD45RO+ cells pooled with CCR7-negative TemRA cells. This clonotype was obtained from a man between 18 and 29 years old in good health.

For the CDR3, the DNA is TGTGCCTGGAGTGTACCGGAGGGGGAAGTGGATGGTACTAATGAAAAACTGTTTTTT. Residues: CAWSVPEGEVDGTNEKLFF. The V call is TRBV30, the J call TRBJ1-4, with D perhaps TRBD1 (6 bases). Trimming stripped 0 bases from V and 2 bases from J, with 22 bases between. The CDR3 covers 19 residues. Germline V lookup: CDR1 GTSNPN, CDR2 SVGIG (reference sequence).